These T cell receptor beta chains were read from a single sample in a study of cytomegalovirus exposure and HLA in healthy donors. TCRdb's copy holds only in-frame clones and misses some; the assay was immunoSEQ multiplex PCR. Altogether roughly 120,000 clones are present, approximately 15% being singletons, with the ten largest covering 1.9%. The sequenced sample was PBMCs. These receptors originate from a woman aged 18 to 35 in good health and CMV-seronegative. The CDR3 runs from the conserved cysteine through the conserved F or W. The D gene is left open where the match is weak. For some rows the clone size is stated as once, few or many, or as a class when expanded; others skip it.

j_call clone_size d_call v_call cdr3_nt cdr3_aa
TRBJ1-1 . . TRBV30 TGTGCCTGGAGTTCCCTTGGTCCCTCAGGGTACACTGAAGCTTTCTTT CAWSSLGPSGYTEAFF
TRBJ2-7 few . TRBV11-2 TGTGCCAGCAGATTAGGCGCGGCTAAGTACTTC CASRLGAAKYF
TRBJ2-1 . . TRBV27 TGTGCCAGCAGTTTATGGCAGGACTCCTACAATGAGCAGTTCTTC CASSLWQDSYNEQFF
TRBJ2-6 few TRBD1 TRBV30 TGTGCCTGGAGTACCCCACAGGGGAACGGGGCCAACGTCCTGACTTTC CAWSTPQGNGANVLTF
TRBJ1-4 . . TRBV27 TGTGCCAGCAGACGGACTCTATCCACCGGTGAAAAACTGTTTTTT CASRRTLSTGEKLFF
TRBJ2-1 many . TRBV5-6 TGTGCCAGCAGCCACAGGGTAGGTTCCTACAATGAGCAGTTCTTC CASSHRVGSYNEQFF
TRBJ2-5 . TRBD2 TRBV5-6 TGTGCCAGCAGCTCCATCCCGCGGGGGGAGGGGGAGACCCAGTACTTC CASSSIPRGEGETQYF
TRBJ1-3 . TRBD1 TRBV30 TGTGCCTGGAGTTTTTATGGGACAGAAGGATCAGGAAACACCATATATTTT CAWSFYGTEGSGNTIYF
TRBJ2-7 few TRBD1 TRBV30 TGTGCCTGGAGTGGGGAAACAGGGGGGCTCTACGAGCAGTACTTC CAWSGETGGLYEQYF
TRBJ1-1 few TRBD1 TRBV7-2 TGTGCCAGCAGCTTAATCTCGGGACAGCAAAACACTGAAGCTTTCTTT CASSLISGQQNTEAFF
TRBJ2-1 . TRBD2 TRBV4-2 TGTGCCAGCAGCCAAGCGAGGACTAGCGGGAGGCGGGGAGAGAATGAGCAGTTCTTC CASSQARTSGRRGENEQFF
TRBJ2-7 . . TRBV21-1 TGTGCCAGCAGCAACTACCTACGGTCTTACGCCTACGAGCAGTACTTC CASSNYLRSYAYEQYF
TRBJ2-7 few TRBD1 TRBV6-1 TGTGCCAGCAGTGCGACAGGGTCATACGAGCAGTACTTC CASSATGSYEQYF
TRBJ2-7 few . TRBV5-4 TGTGCCAGCAGCAGAACAGGGACCTACGAGCAGTACTTC CASSRTGTYEQYF
TRBJ1-1 . . TRBV25-1 TGTGCCAGCAGTGAAAGAAGAGAGACTGAAGCTTTCTTT CASSERRETEAFF